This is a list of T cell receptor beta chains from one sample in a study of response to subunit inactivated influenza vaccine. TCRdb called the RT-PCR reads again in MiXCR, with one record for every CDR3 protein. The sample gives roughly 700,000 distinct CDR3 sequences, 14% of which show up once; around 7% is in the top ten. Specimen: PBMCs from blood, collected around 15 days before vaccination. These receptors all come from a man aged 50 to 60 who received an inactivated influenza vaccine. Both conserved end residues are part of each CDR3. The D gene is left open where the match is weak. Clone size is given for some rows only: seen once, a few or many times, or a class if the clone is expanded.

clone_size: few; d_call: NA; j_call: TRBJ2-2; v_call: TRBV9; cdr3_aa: CASSVGQGGTGELFF; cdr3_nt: TGTGCCAGCAGCGTAGGCCAGGGAGGCACCGGGGAGCTGTTTTTT
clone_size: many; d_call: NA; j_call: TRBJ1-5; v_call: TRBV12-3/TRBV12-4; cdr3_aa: CASSLDPRYQPQHF; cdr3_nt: TGTGCCAGCAGTTTAGATCCGAGATATCAGCCCCAGCATTTT
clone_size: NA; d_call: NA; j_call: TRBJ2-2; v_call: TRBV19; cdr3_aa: CASSPGGITTGELFF; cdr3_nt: TGTGCCAGTAGCCCAGGGGGGATAACCACCGGGGAGCTGTTTTTT
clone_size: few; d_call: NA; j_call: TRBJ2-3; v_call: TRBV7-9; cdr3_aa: CASSFSVSTDTQYF; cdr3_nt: TGTGCCAGCAGCTTCTCGGTGAGCACAGATACGCAGTATTTT
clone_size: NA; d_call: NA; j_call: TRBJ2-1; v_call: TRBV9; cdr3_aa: CASSVGGAQSYNEQFF; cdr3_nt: TGTGCCAGCAGCGTAGGTGGTGCACAGTCCTACAATGAGCAGTTCTTC
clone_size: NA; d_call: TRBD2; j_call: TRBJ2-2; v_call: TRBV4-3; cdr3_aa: CASSQASSGRNGNTGELFF; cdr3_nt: TGCGCCAGCAGCCAGGCTTCTAGCGGGAGGAATGGGAACACCGGGGAGCTGTTTTTT
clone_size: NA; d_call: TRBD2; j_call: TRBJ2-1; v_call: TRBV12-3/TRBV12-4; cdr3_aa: CASHAGTSGRKYNEQFF; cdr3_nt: TGTGCCAGCCACGCCGGGACTAGCGGGAGGAAATACAATGAGCAGTTCTTC
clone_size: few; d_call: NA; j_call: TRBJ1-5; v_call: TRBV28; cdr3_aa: CASNWGGNQPQHF; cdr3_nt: TGTGCCAGCAATTGGGGCGGCAATCAGCCCCAGCATTTT
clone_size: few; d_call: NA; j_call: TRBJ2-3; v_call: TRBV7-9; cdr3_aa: CASSPRPVKADTQYF; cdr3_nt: TGTGCCAGCAGCCCTCGTCCCGTGAAGGCAGATACGCAGTATTTT
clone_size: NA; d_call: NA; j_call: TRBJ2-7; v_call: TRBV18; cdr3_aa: CASSPRQGFGEQYF; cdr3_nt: TGTGCCAGCTCACCACGGCAGGGTTTCGGCGAGCAGTACTTC
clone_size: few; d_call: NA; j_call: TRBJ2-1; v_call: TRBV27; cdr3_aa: CASSYGLTNNEQFF; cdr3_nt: TGTGCCAGCAGTTACGGACTCACCAACAATGAGCAGTTCTTC
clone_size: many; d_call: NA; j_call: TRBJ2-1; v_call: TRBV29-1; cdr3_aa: CSVDLNLKTSGEQFF; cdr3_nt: TGCAGCGTTGACCTGAACCTGAAGACTAGTGGTGAGCAGTTCTTC
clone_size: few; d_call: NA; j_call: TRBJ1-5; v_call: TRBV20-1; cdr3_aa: CSAQGQLNNQPQHF; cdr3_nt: TGCAGTGCCCAAGGACAACTAAACAATCAGCCCCAGCATTTT
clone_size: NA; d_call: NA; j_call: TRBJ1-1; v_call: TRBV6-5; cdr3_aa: CASSYSIRWGTEAFF; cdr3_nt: TGTGCCAGCAGTTACTCGATAAGGTGGGGGACTGAAGCTTTCTTT
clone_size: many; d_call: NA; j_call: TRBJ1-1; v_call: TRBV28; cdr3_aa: CASSFLTGAFF; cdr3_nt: TGTGCCAGCAGTTTCTTAACTGGAGCTTTCTTT
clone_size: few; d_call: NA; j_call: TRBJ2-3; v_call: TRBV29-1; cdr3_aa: CSVEITDTQYF; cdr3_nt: TGCAGCGTTGAAATCACAGATACGCAGTATTTT
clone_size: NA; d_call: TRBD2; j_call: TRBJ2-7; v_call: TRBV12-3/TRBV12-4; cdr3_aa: CASSSEKRGGSYEQYF; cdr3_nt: TGTGCCAGCAGTTCCGAGAAGCGGGGGGGTTCGTACGAGCAGTACTTC
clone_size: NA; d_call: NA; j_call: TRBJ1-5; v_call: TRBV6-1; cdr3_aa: CASSQGPRYSNQPQHF; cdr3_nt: TGTGCCAGCAGTCAGGGACCGAGATATAGCAATCAGCCCCAGCATTTT
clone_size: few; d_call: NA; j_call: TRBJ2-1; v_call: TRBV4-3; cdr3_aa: CASSLLEKSNEQFF; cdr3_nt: TGCGCCAGCAGCCTCCTAGAAAAGTCTAATGAGCAGTTCTTC
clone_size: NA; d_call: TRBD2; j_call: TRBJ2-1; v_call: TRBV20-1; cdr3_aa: CSARSGRGGNEQFF; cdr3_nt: TGCAGTGCCCGTAGCGGGAGGGGGGGCAATGAGCAGTTCTTC
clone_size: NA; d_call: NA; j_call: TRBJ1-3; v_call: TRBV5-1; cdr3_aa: CASSLEVRSPGNTIYF; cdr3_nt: TGCGCCAGCAGCTTGGAGGTCCGTAGCCCTGGAAACACCATATATTTT
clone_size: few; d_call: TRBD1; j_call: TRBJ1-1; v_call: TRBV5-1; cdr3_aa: CASSKDRGGVTEAFF; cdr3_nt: TGCGCCAGCAGCAAGGACAGGGGAGGGGTCACTGAAGCTTTCTTT
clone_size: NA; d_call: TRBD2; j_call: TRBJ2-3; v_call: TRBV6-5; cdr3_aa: CASSYHGLADTDTQYF; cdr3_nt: TGTGCCAGCAGTTACCACGGACTAGCGGACACAGATACGCAGTATTTT
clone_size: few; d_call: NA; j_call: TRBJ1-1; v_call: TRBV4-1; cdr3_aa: CASSQTRALSRNTEAFF; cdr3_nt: TGCGCCAGCAGCCAAACCCGGGCCCTTAGTCGAAACACTGAAGCTTTCTTT
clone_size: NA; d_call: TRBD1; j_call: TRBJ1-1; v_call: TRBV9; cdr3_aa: CASSVAGTAEAFF; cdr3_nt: TGTGCCAGCAGCGTAGCCGGGACAGCTGAAGCTTTCTTT
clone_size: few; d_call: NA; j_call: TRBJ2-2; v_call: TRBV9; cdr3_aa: CARPGLNTGELFF; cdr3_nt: TGTGCCAGGCCGGGACTGAACACCGGGGAGCTGTTTTTT
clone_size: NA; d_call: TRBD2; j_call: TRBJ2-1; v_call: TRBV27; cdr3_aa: CASSLGGGANEQFF; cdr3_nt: TGTGCCAGCAGTCTGGGCGGGGGGGCTAATGAGCAGTTCTTC
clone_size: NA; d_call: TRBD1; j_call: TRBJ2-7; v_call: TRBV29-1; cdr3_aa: CSVSGTGFSYEQYF; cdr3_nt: TGCAGCGTGTCCGGGACAGGGTTCTCCTACGAGCAGTACTTC
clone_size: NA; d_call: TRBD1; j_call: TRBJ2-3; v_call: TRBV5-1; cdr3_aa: CASSLGGGLSTDTQYF; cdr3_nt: TGCGCCAGCAGCTTGGGAGGGGGCCTTAGCACAGATACGCAGTATTTT
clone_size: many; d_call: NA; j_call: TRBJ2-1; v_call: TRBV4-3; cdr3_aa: CASSQVRGYYNEQFF; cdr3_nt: TGCGCCAGCAGCCAGGTCCGGGGGTACTACAATGAGCAGTTCTTC
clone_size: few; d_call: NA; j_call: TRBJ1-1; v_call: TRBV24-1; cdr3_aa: CATMGAGNTEAFF; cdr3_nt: TGTGCCACCATGGGGGCTGGGAACACTGAAGCTTTCTTT
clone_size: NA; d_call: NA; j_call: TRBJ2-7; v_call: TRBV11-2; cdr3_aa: CASSHQVSLIHEQYF; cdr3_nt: TGTGCCAGCAGCCACCAGGTCAGTTTGATCCACGAGCAGTACTTC
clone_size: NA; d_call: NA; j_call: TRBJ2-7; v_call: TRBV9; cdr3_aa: CASSGGLLNPYEQYF; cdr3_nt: TGTGCCAGCAGCGGAGGCCTACTAAATCCCTACGAGCAGTACTTC
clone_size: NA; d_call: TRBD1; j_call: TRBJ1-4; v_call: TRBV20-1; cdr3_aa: CSAKEWGQGEKLFF; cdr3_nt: TGCAGTGCTAAAGAATGGGGACAGGGTGAAAAACTGTTTTTT
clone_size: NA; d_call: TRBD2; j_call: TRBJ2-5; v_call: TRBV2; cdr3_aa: CASTSGGGRQETQYF; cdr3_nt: TGTGCCAGCACTAGCGGCGGGGGGCGGCAAGAGACCCAGTACTTC
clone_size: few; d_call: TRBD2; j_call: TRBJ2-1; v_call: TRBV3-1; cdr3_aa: CASSLMGLAGGNEQFF; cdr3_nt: TGTGCCAGCAGCCTGATGGGACTAGCGGGAGGCAATGAGCAGTTCTTC
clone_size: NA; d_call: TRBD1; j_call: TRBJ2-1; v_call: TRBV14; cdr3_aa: CASSQTGGDEQFF; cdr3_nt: TGTGCCAGCAGCCAGACAGGGGGGGACGAGCAGTTCTTC
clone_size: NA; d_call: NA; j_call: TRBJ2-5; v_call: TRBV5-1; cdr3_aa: CASSPGAGEETQYF; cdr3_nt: TGCGCCAGCAGCCCGGGGGCGGGAGAAGAGACCCAGTACTTC
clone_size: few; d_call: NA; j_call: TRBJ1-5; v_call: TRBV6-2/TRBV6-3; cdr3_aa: CASRTGPNQPQHF; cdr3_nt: TGTGCCAGCAGGACAGGACCCAATCAGCCCCAGCATTTT
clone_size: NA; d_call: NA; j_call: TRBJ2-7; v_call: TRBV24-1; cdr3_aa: CATSDSTVGPAYEQYF; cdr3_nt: TGTGCCACCAGTGATTCAACCGTGGGACCTGCCTACGAGCAGTACTTC